Listed below are T cell receptor beta chains from one sample, sequenced in a study of blood T cell repertoires in COVID-19. This table comes from immunoSEQ multiplex PCR, and its TCRdb copy is limited to in-frame clones, with some not included. The sample yields 65,000 to 85,000 clones, around 80% seen once. The sequenced sample was peripheral blood. The receptors were gathered from a woman aged 55 to 70 with acute or convalescent COVID-19. Each CDR3 is given with its conserved first and last residue. D genes are given only for firm matches. Size values are once, few and many counts, or a class for expanded clones, and some rows have none.

V	size	D	J	DNA	CDR3
TRBV19	NA	NA	TRBJ1-5	TGTGCCAGTAGTATTGGGAGGGAAGGCAATCAGCCCCAGCATTTT	CASSIGREGNQPQHF
TRBV24-1	NA	NA	TRBJ2-5	TGTGCCACCAGTGATCCAAGGAGAGAGACCCAGTACTTC	CATSDPRRETQYF
TRBV5-4	NA	NA	TRBJ2-1	TGTGCCAGCAGCTTGACAAATGAGCAGTTCTTC	CASSLTNEQFF
TRBV3-1/TRBV3-2	NA	TRBD2	TRBJ2-5	TGTGCCAGCAGCTGGACCCGGGGGGGGCAAGAGACCCAGTACTTC	CASSWTRGGQETQYF
TRBV4-3	NA	NA	TRBJ2-1	TGCGCCAGCAGCCAAGGTTCGGGATCGTACAATGAGCAGTTCTTC	CASSQGSGSYNEQFF
TRBV13	NA	NA	TRBJ2-3	TGTGCCAGCAATCGGGGTGGTTCAGATACGCAGTATTTT	CASNRGGSDTQYF
TRBV24-1	NA	TRBD2	TRBJ2-1	TGTGCCACCAGTGAAGCGGGACTAGCCCTCTACAATGAGCAGTTCTTC	CATSEAGLALYNEQFF
TRBV9	once	TRBD1	TRBJ1-4	TGTGCCAGCAGCTTCAGACAGGGCCTTAATGAAAAACTGTTTTTT	CASSFRQGLNEKLFF
TRBV25-1	NA	TRBD1	TRBJ1-3	TGTGCCAGCAGTGAAGGACAGGGACGGGGAAACACCATATATTTT	CASSEGQGRGNTIYF
TRBV6-2/TRBV6-3	NA	NA	TRBJ2-5	TGTGCCAGCAGTCGATTCCGGGACTACCAAGAGACCCAGTACTTC	CASSRFRDYQETQYF
TRBV2	few	TRBD2	TRBJ2-7	TGTGCCAGTAGGACACAAACTAGCGGGGGGCCGGGTGAGCAGTACTTC	CASRTQTSGGPGEQYF
TRBV30	NA	NA	TRBJ1-3	TGTGCCTGGAGTGCCGGGACATCTGGAAACACCATATATTTT	CAWSAGTSGNTIYF
TRBV18	NA	NA	TRBJ2-3	TGTGCCAGCTCACAACTGGGCGGGGAGTTCACAGATACGCAGTATTTT	CASSQLGGEFTDTQYF
TRBV6-1	NA	NA	TRBJ2-7	TGTGCCAGCAGTGTTCCTCTTCGGTCACCCAACTTTTACGAGCAGTACTTC	CASSVPLRSPNFYEQYF
TRBV7-2	NA	TRBD1	TRBJ1-6	TGTGCCAGCAGCTTATTGTCAGGGGGGATTTCACCCCTCCACTTT	CASSLLSGGISPLHF
TRBV5-1	NA	TRBD1	TRBJ2-6	TGCGCCAGCAGCATGGGACAGAACTCTGGGGCCAACGTCCTGACTTTC	CASSMGQNSGANVLTF
TRBV27	NA	NA	TRBJ2-1	TGTGCCAGCAGTCCCGCAGGGTGGGAAATCAATGAGCAGTTCTTC	CASSPAGWEINEQFF
TRBV6-5	NA	NA	TRBJ1-6	TGTGCCAGCAGTTCCCGACAGGCTCTTAATTCACCCCTCCACTTT	CASSSRQALNSPLHF
TRBV7-2	NA	TRBD2	TRBJ2-7	TGTGCCAGCAGCTTAGGGGCGGGGGAATTATACGAGCAGTACTTC	CASSLGAGELYEQYF
TRBV3-1/TRBV3-2	once	NA	TRBJ2-3	TGTGCCAGCAGCCATCGGACAGGCACAGATACGCAGTATTTT	CASSHRTGTDTQYF
TRBV19	once	NA	TRBJ2-5	TGTGCCAGTAGCCTAGGGGCGGAGACCCAGTACTTC	CASSLGAETQYF
TRBV7-2	NA	TRBD1	TRBJ2-5	TGTGCCAGCAGCCTCCGCTTAACCGGGACAGTAGAGACCCAGTACTTC	CASSLRLTGTVETQYF
TRBV7-9	NA	NA	TRBJ1-2	TGTGCCAGCACCCCACGGGGGGGAGGCAGCTATGGCTACACCTTC	CASTPRGGGSYGYTF
TRBV7-9	NA	NA	TRBJ1-3	TGTGCCAGCAGCTTAGTTACAGGCTCCGGAAACACCATATATTTT	CASSLVTGSGNTIYF
TRBV29-1	NA	NA	TRBJ1-5	TGCAGCGTTGCGGACAGAATCAATCAGCCCCAGCATTTT	CSVADRINQPQHF
TRBV20-1	once	NA	TRBJ1-3	TGCAGTGCTAGTCAGTCCGGCGGTACGAACACCATATATTTT	CSASQSGGTNTIYF
TRBV27	once	TRBD1	TRBJ2-6	TGTGCCAGCAGACGACAGGGTAGCTCTGGGGCCAACGTCCTGACTTTC	CASRRQGSSGANVLTF
TRBV7-9	NA	NA	TRBJ1-2	TGTGCCAGCAGCTTAGTGTACAGCCATGGCTACACCTTC	CASSLVYSHGYTF
TRBV20-1	NA	NA	TRBJ2-7	TGCAGTGCCGACCTAGGGGGCGAGCAGTACTTC	CSADLGGEQYF
TRBV5-1	NA	TRBD2	TRBJ2-3	TGCGCCAGCAGCCCGAGGCGGGGGGGCCCCACAGATACGCAGTATTTT	CASSPRRGGPTDTQYF
TRBV18	NA	NA	TRBJ2-2	TGTGCCAGCTCACGTTCGGCAGGGTCGAACACCGGGGAGCTGTTTTTT	CASSRSAGSNTGELFF
TRBV24-1	NA	TRBD1	TRBJ2-3	TGTGCCACCAGTGATACCGGGACAGGGGGGTACACAGATACGCAGTATTTT	CATSDTGTGGYTDTQYF
TRBV29-1	NA	TRBD1	TRBJ2-3	TGCAGCGTTGGTAGAAGGACAGGGCAGACAGATACGCAGTATTTT	CSVGRRTGQTDTQYF
TRBV7-9	NA	NA	TRBJ1-2	TGTGCCAGCAGCTCCGACAGTCCTAACTATGGCTACACCTTC	CASSSDSPNYGYTF
TRBV9	NA	NA	TRBJ1-6	TGTGCCAGCAGCGTAGACGCAGGGGCGACGAATAATTCACCCCTCCACTTT	CASSVDAGATNNSPLHF
TRBV3-1/TRBV3-2	few	NA	TRBJ1-1	TGTGCCAGCAGCCAATCGGGGATGAAGGATACTGAAGCTTTCTTT	CASSQSGMKDTEAFF
TRBV9	NA	NA	TRBJ2-5	TGTGCCAGCAGCGTAGCCAGGGAAGAGACCCAGTACTTC	CASSVAREETQYF
TRBV21-1	NA	NA	TRBJ2-1	TGTGCCAGCAGCAAACTAGCGGGCAATGAGCAGTTCTTC	CASSKLAGNEQFF
TRBV3-1/TRBV3-2	NA	NA	TRBJ1-1	TGTGCCAGCAGCCAAGATCGAGGACAGATGAACACTGAAGCTTTCTTT	CASSQDRGQMNTEAFF
TRBV2	NA	TRBD1	TRBJ1-1	TGTGCCAGCAGGGAAGGGGTGACAGGGGATCCTGAAGCTTTCTTT	CASREGVTGDPEAFF
TRBV6-5	NA	TRBD1	TRBJ2-3	TGTGCCAGCAGTTACTCGAACAGGGGTGCCGATACGCAGTATTTT	CASSYSNRGADTQYF
TRBV30	NA	TRBD1	TRBJ1-3	TGTGCCTCGGACAGGGGAAACTCTGGAAACACCATATATTTT	CASDRGNSGNTIYF
TRBV30	NA	NA	TRBJ1-6	TGTGCCTGGACCCCTATGACAGGTTATAATTCACCCCTCCACTTT	CAWTPMTGYNSPLHF
TRBV5-1	NA	NA	TRBJ1-6	TGCGCCAGCAGCTTGGTCGGGGGGGAGGATTCACCCCTCCACTTT	CASSLVGGEDSPLHF
TRBV19	few	NA	TRBJ1-2	TGTGCCAGTAGTATGGGGGACAACCTTTATGGCTACACCTTC	CASSMGDNLYGYTF
TRBV6-5	NA	TRBD1	TRBJ1-5	TGTGCCAGCAGCCAGGGACAGGGGGTAGGTCAGCCCCAGCATTTT	CASSQGQGVGQPQHF
TRBV24-1	NA	TRBD1	TRBJ1-2	TGTGCCACCAGTGCGGACAGGCTGGGCTACACCTTC	CATSADRLGYTF
TRBV4-3	NA	TRBD1	TRBJ2-5	TGCGCCAGCAGCCAAGATAGGGACAGGTGGGGCCAAGAGACCCAGTACTTC	CASSQDRDRWGQETQYF
TRBV24-1	NA	NA	TRBJ1-2	TGTGCCACCAGTAGTCGGGGTGCCTATGGCTACACCTTC	CATSSRGAYGYTF
TRBV27	once	TRBD1	TRBJ1-6	TGTGCCAGCAGTTTAGCCCCAGGGGGAGAGAATTCACCCCTCCACTTT	CASSLAPGGENSPLHF
TRBV6-5	NA	NA	TRBJ1-4	TGTGCCAGCAAACAACAGAGGGTCACTAATGAAAAACTGTTTTTT	CASKQQRVTNEKLFF
TRBV18	few	NA	TRBJ2-2	TGTGCCAGCTCCTTGGGCATTCTGCAAGGAGGTTACGGGGAGCTGTTTTTT	CASSLGILQGGYGELFF
TRBV19	once	NA	TRBJ1-6	TGTGCCAGTAGCCAGACCGGGTCTATATCACCCCTCCACTTT	CASSQTGSISPLHF
TRBV15	NA	NA	TRBJ1-5	TGTGCCACCAGCAGAGATCGACTCCGTAGCAATCAGCCCCAGCATTTT	CATSRDRLRSNQPQHF
TRBV3-1/TRBV3-2	NA	NA	TRBJ1-6	TGTGCCAGCAGCCAAGGACAGGATAATTCACCCCTCCACTTT	CASSQGQDNSPLHF
TRBV19	NA	NA	TRBJ1-5	TGTGCCAGTAGCCCTTATAGCAATCAGCCCCAGCATTTT	CASSPYSNQPQHF
TRBV11-2	NA	TRBD1	TRBJ2-7	TGTGCCAGCAGTTCTACAGGGGGCGACTACTACGAGCAGTACTTC	CASSSTGGDYYEQYF
TRBV7-2	NA	NA	TRBJ2-5	TGTGCCAGCAGCTTAGGACGTGGGGGCCGGGAGACCCAGTACTTC	CASSLGRGGRETQYF